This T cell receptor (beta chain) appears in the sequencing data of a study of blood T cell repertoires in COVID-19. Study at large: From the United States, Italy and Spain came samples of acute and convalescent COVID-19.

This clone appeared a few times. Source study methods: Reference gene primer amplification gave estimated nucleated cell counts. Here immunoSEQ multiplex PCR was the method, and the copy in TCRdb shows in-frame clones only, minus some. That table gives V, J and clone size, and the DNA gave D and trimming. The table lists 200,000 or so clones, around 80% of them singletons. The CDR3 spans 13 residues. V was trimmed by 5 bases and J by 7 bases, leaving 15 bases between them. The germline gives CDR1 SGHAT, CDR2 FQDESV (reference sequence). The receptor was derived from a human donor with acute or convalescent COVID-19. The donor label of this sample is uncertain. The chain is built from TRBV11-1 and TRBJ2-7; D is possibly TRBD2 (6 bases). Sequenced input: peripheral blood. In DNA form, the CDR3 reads TGTGCCAGCAGCCCCACTAGCTATCGGGAGCAGTACTTC. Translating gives CASSPTSYREQYF. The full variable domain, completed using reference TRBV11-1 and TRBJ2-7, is EAEVAQSPRYKITEKSQAVAFWCDPISGHATLYWYRQILGQGPELLVQFQDESVVDDSQLPKDRFSAERLKGVDSTLKIQPAELGDSAMYLCASSPTSYREQYFGPGTRLTVT.